The next 7 T cell receptor beta chains were all read from a single sample in a study of cytomegalovirus exposure and HLA in healthy donors listed by TCRdb under 2017. Receptor amplification or capture employed the immunoSEQ multiplex PCR assay. The multiplex PCR relied on a mix of 60 forward primers for TCR Vbeta segments and 13 reverse primers for TCR Jbeta segments. In its TCRdb copy, this immuneACCESS table keeps in-frame sequences only and misses some clones. Where compared with another copy, unresolved V genes explain less than half of these, and the others have no known cause. Within this sample are tens of thousands of clones, with around 84% of them counted one time only. The top ten hold 3.5% to 4.5% of the sample. The sequenced sample consisted of PBMCs. These receptors were obtained from a man aged 35 to 55 in good health and CMV-seronegative.

This chain uses TRBV27 with TRBJ1-4; unclear D gene. The CDR3 is made up of 15 amino acids. Germline CDR1 reads MNHEY; CDR2 reads SMNVEV (reference sequence). Trimming took 2 bases from V and 3 from J, leaving 10 bases between them. CDR3 bases: TGTGCCAGCAGTTTACTGCAGTCAGCTAATGAAAAACTGTTTTTT. Amino acid sequence: CASSLLQSANEKLFF.

V usage is TRBV10-1 and J usage is TRBJ2-1, with 8 bases matching TRBD2. The CDR3 is made up of 16 amino acids. CDR1 WNHNN and CDR2 SYGVQD come from the germline V gene (reference sequence). The V gene end was trimmed by 8 bases and the J gene end by 10 bases; junction bases not matched to a gene: 19. CDR3 DNA: TGCGCCAGCGTCATGGTCCCAGCGGGAGAGGATGGGGAGCAGTTCTTC. Protein product: CASVMVPAGEDGEQFF.

This clone appeared a single time. The V call is TRBV5-6, the J call TRBJ2-5; 8 nucleotides match TRBD1. This CDR3 spans 17 amino acids. Looked up from germline, CDR1 is SGHDT and CDR2 is YYEEEE. The ends lost 1 base at V and 2 bases at J; junction bases unmatched: 10. CDR3 in DNA: TGTGCCAGCAGCTTGACGGCAAAGTGGACAGGGCAAGAGACCCAGTACTTC. Its translation is CASSLTAKWTGQETQYF.

The rearrangement uses TRBV19 and TRBJ2-7; 7 bases line up with TRBD1. J was trimmed by 6 bases and V by 2 bases; bases with no gene match: 7. CDR1 and CDR2 (germline): LNHDA, SQIVND (reference sequence). This CDR3 is built from 14 residues. The CDR3 spells CASSIYDRAAEQYF. CDR3 bases: TGTGCCAGTAGTATATACGACAGGGCAGCCGAGCAGTACTTC.

V usage is TRBV19 and J usage is TRBJ1-2; no definite D call. The germline V gene has CDR1 LNHDA and CDR2 SQIVND (reference sequence). The CDR3 loop spans 12 amino acids. V was shortened by 8 bases and J by 8 bases, with 15 bases between the two germline ends. The CDR3 nucleotides read TGTGCCAGTGGAAATGTCGGCGGGGGCTACACCTTC. Translating gives CASGNVGGGYTF.

The chain carries TRBV2 and TRBJ1-3; 7 nucleotides match TRBD1. The J segment lost 1 base and the V segment lost 8 bases, leaving 2 bases of the junction unmatched. The length of the CDR3 is 13 residues. Germline V gene lookup returns CDR1 SNHLY and CDR2 FYNNEI. CDR3 in amino acids: CASDRESGNTIYF. For the CDR3, the DNA is TGTGCCAGCGACAGGGAATCTGGAAACACCATATATTTT.

The chain employs TRBV4-2 and TRBJ1-4; TRBD1 matches 7 bases. This CDR3 spans 14 amino acids. Losses at the gene ends were 4 bases for V and 5 bases for J; bases not matched to a gene: 4. Germline V gene lookup returns CDR1 LGHNA and CDR2 YNFKEQ. The CDR3 sequence: CASSPGQQNEKLFF. CDR3 DNA sequence: TGTGCCAGCAGCCCGGGACAGCAGAATGAAAAACTGTTTTTT.